This T cell receptor beta chain was identified during a study of blood T cell repertoires in COVID-19. Looking at the study overall: T cells, B-cell-depleted T cells, or PBMCs provided the cDNA or gDNA that served as material.

Data came from immunoSEQ multiplex PCR; TCRdb stores just in-frame clones and leaves some out. The data show about 59,000 clones, 91% seen once. Trimming stripped 4 bases from V and 1 base from J, with 14 bases between. The CDR3 loop spans 15 amino acids. Germline CDR1 and CDR2: SGHRS and YFSETQ. This receptor was identified in a human donor in a cohort sampled during active COVID-19. The sequenced sample consisted of peripheral blood. V gene TRBV5-1 combines with J gene TRBJ2-5; D might be TRBD1 (6 bases). This CDR3 is CASSQNTGSQETQYF. The CDR3 region has the DNA TGCGCCAGCAGCCAAAACACAGGGTCCCAAGAGACCCAGTACTTC.